What follows are 4 T cell receptor beta chains derived from one specimen sequenced in a study of Graves' ophthalmopathy and Graves' hyperthyroidism. The authors amplified TCR beta CDR3 regions, and they did so from RNA transcripts for repertoire sequencing. Amplification began with first-round RT-PCR using HTBI primers, then second-round multiplex PCR was performed. TCRdb re-analysed the multiplex PCR reads in MiXCR, keeping a single row per CDR3 protein. The sample has roughly 700,000 distinct CDR3 sequences; 40% are singletons. The sequenced material came from peripheral blood. These receptors were obtained from an adult man with Graves' ophthalmopathy.

To note about this clonotype: This likely stems from a read error, as it lies one base from a far larger clone. The gene calls are TRBV6-5 and TRBJ1-2; D possibly corresponds to TRBD1 (5 bases). Germline V gives CDR1 MNHEY, CDR2 SVGAGI. The length of the CDR3 is 12 residues. Trimming pared 6 bases from V and 6 bases from J, leaving 11 bases between. The CDR3 spells CASSWTRDGYTF. CDR3 nucleotide sequence: TGTGCCAGCAGCTGGACAAGAGATGGCTACACCTTC.

V usage is TRBV19 and J usage is TRBJ1-2, with a possible D match to TRBD1 (5 bases). V dropped 3 bases and J dropped 3 bases, with 14 bases sitting between them. This CDR3 has 15 amino acids. Germline CDR1 LNHDA, CDR2 SQIVND (reference sequence). Written as DNA, the CDR3 is TGTGCCAGTAGTATGGGGCAGGGCCCATACTATGGCTACACCTTC. The encoded protein is CASSMGQGPYYGYTF.

In its sample, this clonotype was seen once. One junction end does not reproduce the germline sequence, and a read error may be involved. This rearrangement joins TRBV7-2 to TRBJ2-6; D might be TRBD1 or TRBD2, each matching 5 bases. The CDR3 is 14 amino acids. Germline values: CDR1 SGHTA, CDR2 FQGNSA. CDR3 nucleotide sequence: TGTGCCAGCAGCTTGGGTCCCGGGGCCAACATCCTGACTTTC. Amino acids: CASSLGPGANILTF.

This sequence joins TRBV10-3 and TRBJ2-1; perhaps D is TRBD1 or TRBD2 (5 bases each). Trimming took off 11 bases at V and 4 bases at J, with 12 bases between the two ends. The germline gives CDR1 ENHRY, CDR2 SYGVKD. The CDR3 contains 12 residues. The CDR3 is CASEGQYNEQFF. CDR3 bases: TGTGCCTCAGAGGGGCAGTACAATGAGCAGTTCTTC.